Each of the 11 T cell receptor beta chains below was sequenced from the same sample in a study of early T cells in non-severe SARS-CoV-2 infection (dated by TCRdb to about 2021). Libraries were constructed by 5' RACE. Data came from a NextSeq 500. TCRdb reprocessed the public reads (quality trimming at Q25 with fastp, clone calling with MiXCR) and kept in-frame beta chains. Rows are unified per CDR3 protein, each entry keeping the most common DNA and genes. Present in this sample are around 71,000 distinct CDR3 sequences, about 14% of which were seen just once. Nearly 4% of the sample is in the top ten clones. The input for sequencing was whole blood, taken at baseline. The source of these receptors is an adult who was a healthcare worker with PCR-confirmed SARS-CoV-2 infection or an uninfected control (not recorded which).

The chain uses TRBV4-1 and TRBJ2-7; TRBD2 might be the D (6 bases). CDR3 length equals 14 residues. CDR1 is MGHRA and CDR2 is YSYEKL in the germline V gene. With 1 base removed from V and 3 bases from J, the gap between germline ends came to 10 bases. The CDR3 sequence is CASSQGTTNYEQYF. CDR3 in DNA: TGCGCCAGCAGCCAAGGGACTACTAACTACGAGCAGTACTTC.

This clonotype was observed once. V and J are TRBV28 and TRBJ1-5; D might be TRBD1 (6 bases). CDR1 MDHEN and CDR2 SYDVKM come from the germline V gene. Trimming took off 2 bases at V and 5 bases at J, with 13 bases between the two ends. This CDR3 is 15 amino acids long. The CDR3 region is CASSLKGQTYQPQHF. CDR3 bases: TGTGCCAGCAGTTTAAAAGGACAGACCTATCAGCCCCAGCATTTT. Looking up the rest from reference TRBV28 and TRBJ1-5 gives the full variable domain: DVKVTQSSRYLVKRTGEKVFLECVQDMDHENMFWYRQDPGLGLRLIYFSYDVKMKEKGDIPEGYSVSREKKERFSLILESASTNQTSMYLCASSLKGQTYQPQHFGDGTRLSIL.

This clonotype was seen ten or more times. The chain employs TRBV2 and TRBJ2-1; 8 positions match TRBD1. V dropped 8 bases and J dropped 0; count of bases not matched to a gene: 3. CDR3 length: 14 amino acids. Germline V CDR1 and CDR2: SNHLY, FYNNEI. The CDR3 DNA reads TGTGCCAGCCGCGACAGGGGCTCCTACAATGAGCAGTTCTTC. This encodes CASRDRGSYNEQFF.

This rearrangement joins TRBV5-4 to TRBJ1-1; D not certain. Germline CDR1 reads SGHNT; CDR2 reads YYREEE (reference sequence). The CDR3 spans 13 residues. V gave up 4 bases and J gave up 2 bases, with 9 bases separating them. For the CDR3, the DNA is TGTGCCAGCAGCACGACTGCCAACACTGAAGCTTTCTTT. Protein product: CASSTTANTEAFF.

This clonotype was counted a few times. The J gene is TRBJ2-5, the V gene TRBV7-2; 9 nucleotides agree with TRBD1. CDR1 SGHTA and CDR2 FQGNSA come from the germline V gene. The CDR3 is made up of 14 amino acids. The J segment lost 7 bases and the V segment lost 4 bases, leaving 7 bases of the junction unmatched. CDR3 protein: CASSSDRGSRTQYF. The DNA of the CDR3 is TGTGCCAGCAGCTCAGACAGGGGGTCAAGGACCCAGTACTTC.

This clonotype came up a few times. The V call is TRBV19, the J call TRBJ2-1; the match to TRBD2 covers 9 bases. This CDR3 comprises 18 residues. Germline V gene lookup returns CDR1 LNHDA and CDR2 SQIVND (reference sequence). The trim removed 5 bases at V and 5 bases at J, leaving 16 bases unmatched. As DNA, the CDR3 is TGTGCCAGTAGTCGGGACAGCCCCGGGACTAGCAGACACAATGAGCAGTTCTTC. Encoded protein: CASSRDSPGTSRHNEQFF.

This clonotype was found a few times. CDR3 residues: CASSSGTNYGYTF. CDR3 in DNA: TGCGCCAGCAGCTCCGGGACCAACTATGGCTACACCTTC. The rearrangement uses TRBV10-1 and TRBJ1-2, with a tentative D call TRBD1 (5 bases). Germline V gene sequence: CDR1 WNHNN, CDR2 SYGVQD (reference sequence). The CDR3 totals 13 residues. Trimming removed 6 bases at V and 2 bases at J, with 10 bases between.

The CDR3: CASSLVGLTGTGPRSGTQYF. The DNA for the CDR3 is TGTGCCAGCAGCTTAGTGGGATTAACCGGGACAGGCCCCCGATCTGGGACCCAGTACTTC. V and J are TRBV11-2 and TRBJ2-5, with 8 bases that match TRBD1. This CDR3 region has 20 residues. J gave up 7 bases and V 1 base, and 23 bases lay outside the gene matches. From germline, CDR1 is SGHAT and CDR2 FQNNGV. Using reference TRBV11-2 and TRBJ2-5 for the parts outside the CDR3, the full variable domain is EAGVAQSPRYKIIEKRQSVAFWCNPISGHATLYWYQQILGQGPKLLIQFQNNGVVDDSQLPKDRFSAERLKGVDSTLKIQPAKLEDSAVYLCASSLVGLTGTGPRSGTQYFGPGTRLLVL.

There are a few counts of this clonotype. This rearrangement joins TRBV3-1 to TRBJ2-3, with unresolved D. The germline V gene has CDR1 LGHDT and CDR2 YNNKEL (reference sequence). V lost 4 bases to trimming and J lost 2 bases, with 10 bases between them. The CDR3 has 14 amino acids. In DNA form, the CDR3 reads TGTGCCAGCAGCCCGTTCCCGACCACAGATACGCAGTATTTT. This sequence encodes CASSPFPTTDTQYF.

The J gene is TRBJ2-2, the V gene TRBV6-6, with 10 nucleotides matching TRBD1. The CDR3 consists of 15 residues. Germline assignment: CDR1 MNHNY and CDR2 SVGAGI (reference sequence). Trimming took 6 bases from V and 4 from J; bases not matched to a gene: 5. Written as DNA, the CDR3 is TGTGCCAGCAGCCGAGACAGGGGGCTCACCGGGGAGCTGTTTTTT. It yields the protein CASSRDRGLTGELFF.

This sequence joins TRBV3-1 and TRBJ1-1; unclear D gene. The CDR3 contains 13 residues. The V and J ends lost 4 bases and 2 bases respectively, with 8 bases between them. Germline CDR1 and CDR2: LGHDT and YNNKEL (reference sequence). The CDR3 here is CASSPSDNTEAFF. The CDR3 nucleotides are TGTGCCAGCAGCCCCTCAGATAACACTGAAGCTTTCTTT.